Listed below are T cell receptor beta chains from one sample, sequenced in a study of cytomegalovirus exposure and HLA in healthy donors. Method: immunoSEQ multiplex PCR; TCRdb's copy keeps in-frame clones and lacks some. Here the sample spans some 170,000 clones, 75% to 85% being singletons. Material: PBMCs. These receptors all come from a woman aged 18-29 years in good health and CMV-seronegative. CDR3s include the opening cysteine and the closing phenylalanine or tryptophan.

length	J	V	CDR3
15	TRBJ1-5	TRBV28	CASSVRVDWGQPQHF
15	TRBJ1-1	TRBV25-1	CASSEEAGVNTEAFF
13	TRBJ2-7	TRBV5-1	CASSTPGSYEQYF
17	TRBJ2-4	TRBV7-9	CASSGSLAGYPNAIQYF
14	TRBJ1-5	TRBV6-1	CASSEGQGLGPQHF
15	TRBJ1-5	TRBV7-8	CASSLQGAGNQPQHF
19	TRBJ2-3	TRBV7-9	CASRPRLAGAPQGTDTQYF
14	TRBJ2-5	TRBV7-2	CASSPWDSGETQYF
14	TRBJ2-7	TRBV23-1	CASTIGTVSYEQYF
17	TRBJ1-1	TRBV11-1	CASSRSQGATRRSEAFF
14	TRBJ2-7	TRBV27	CASRGTGGLHEQYF
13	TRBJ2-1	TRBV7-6	CATNPGPGDEQFF
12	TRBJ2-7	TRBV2	CASRQGAYEQYF
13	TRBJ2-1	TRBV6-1	CASSGQTGGEQFF
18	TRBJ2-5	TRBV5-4	CASSLRPGTGSSGETQYF
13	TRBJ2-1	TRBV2	CASTGQGVGEQFF
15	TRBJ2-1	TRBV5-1	CASSYLGGGLGEQFF
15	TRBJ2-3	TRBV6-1	CASSGLGQLRDTQYF
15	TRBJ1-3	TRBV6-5	CASSSGDTSGNTIYF
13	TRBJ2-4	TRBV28	CASGQGTKNIQYF
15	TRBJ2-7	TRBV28	CASSRTGASSYEQYF
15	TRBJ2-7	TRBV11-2	CASSLGPRRPNEQYF
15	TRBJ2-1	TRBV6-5	CASRPLAGGSGEQFF
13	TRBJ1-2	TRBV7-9	CASSLATSYGYTF
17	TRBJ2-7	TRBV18	CASSPGPNRAKSYEQYF
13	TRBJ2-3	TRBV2	CARTGSSTDTQYF
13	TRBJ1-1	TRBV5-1	CASTGSSNTEAFF
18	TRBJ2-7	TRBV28	CASSLLGLAGGPPYEQYF
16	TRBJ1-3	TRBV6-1	CASSEFRQPGGNTIYF
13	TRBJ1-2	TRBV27	CASRGTGYYGYTF
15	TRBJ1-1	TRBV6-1	CASSATGGVNTEAFF
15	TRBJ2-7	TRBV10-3	CAISEADRELDEQYF
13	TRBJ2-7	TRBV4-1	CASSQDGGGEQYF
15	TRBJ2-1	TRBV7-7	CASSLRQGPYNEQFF
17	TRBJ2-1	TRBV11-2	CASSLALLAGGPSEQFF
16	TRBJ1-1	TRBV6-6	CASSYFLRGADTEAFF
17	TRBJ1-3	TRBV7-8	CASSLDRRGGSGNTIYF
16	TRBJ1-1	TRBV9	CASSVGTGVMNTEAFF
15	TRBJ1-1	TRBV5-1	CASTLVTGLNTEAFF
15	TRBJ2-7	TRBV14	CASSQGGTGSYEQYF
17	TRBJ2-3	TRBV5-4	CASSLASQGVGTDTQYF
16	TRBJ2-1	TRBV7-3	CASSSRGVSSYNEQFF
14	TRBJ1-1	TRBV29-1	CSVEDGGLLTEAFF
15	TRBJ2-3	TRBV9	CASSVVAGRADTQYF
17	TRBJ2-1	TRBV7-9	CASSPWGGDFSYNEQFF